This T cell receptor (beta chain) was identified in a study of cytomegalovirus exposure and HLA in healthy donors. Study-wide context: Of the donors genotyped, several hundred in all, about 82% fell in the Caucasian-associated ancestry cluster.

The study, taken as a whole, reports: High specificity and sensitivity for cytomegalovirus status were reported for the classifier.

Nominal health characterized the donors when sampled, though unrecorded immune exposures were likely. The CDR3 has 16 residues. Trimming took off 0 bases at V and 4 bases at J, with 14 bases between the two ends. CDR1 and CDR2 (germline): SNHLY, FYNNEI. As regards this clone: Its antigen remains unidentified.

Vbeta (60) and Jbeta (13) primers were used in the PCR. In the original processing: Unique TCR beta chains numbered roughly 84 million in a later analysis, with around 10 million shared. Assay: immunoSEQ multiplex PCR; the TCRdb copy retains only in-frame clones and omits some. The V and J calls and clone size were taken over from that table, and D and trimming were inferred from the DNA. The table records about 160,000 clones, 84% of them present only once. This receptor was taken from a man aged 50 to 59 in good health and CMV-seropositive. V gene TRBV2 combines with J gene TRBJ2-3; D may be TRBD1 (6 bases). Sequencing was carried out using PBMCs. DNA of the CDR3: TGTGCCAGCAGTGAAGCGCTTACAGGGCGGGCAGATACGCAGTATTTT. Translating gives CASSEALTGRADTQYF.